The next 9 T cell receptor beta chains were all read from a single sample in a study of post-analysis software for immune sequencing data. Study-wide results and caveats: Patients had higher frequencies than controls of about five TRBV segments, including TRBV5-6, TRBV5-1 and TRBV20-1.

The antigens these receptors bind are not known. Prepared libraries of TCR beta cDNA carried unique molecular identifiers. TCRdb called the PCR reads again in MiXCR, with one record for every CDR3 protein. The top ten hold roughly 13% of the sample, which has roughly 410,000 distinct CDR3 sequences, about a third seen once. Specimen: blood. Every receptor here comes from a girl between 10 and 17 years old with multiple sclerosis.

The chain employs TRBV27 and TRBJ1-1, with D possibly TRBD1 on 5 matching bases. Germline-derived CDR1 and CDR2 are MNHEY and SMNVEV (reference sequence). Trimming removed 0 bases from V and 2 bases from J, with 10 bases in between. The CDR3 length is 15 residues. DNA for the CDR3: TGTGCCAGCAGTTTATCGTTAGGACAAAACACTGAAGCTTTCTTT. Amino acid sequence: CASSLSLGQNTEAFF.

This clonotype was picked up many times. This chain uses TRBV7-2 with TRBJ2-7; TRBD1 is a possible D gene (6 bases). Trimming took off 4 bases at V and 4 bases at J, with 11 bases between the two ends. This CDR3 has 13 amino acids. The germline V gene encodes CDR1 SGHTA and CDR2 FQGNSA. In DNA, the CDR3 is TGTGCCAGCAGCTCATCGACAGGTTACGAGCAGTACTTC. This sequence encodes CASSSSTGYEQYF.

This clonotype was seen a few times. V and J are TRBV6-2 or TRBV6-3 and TRBJ2-7, with 7 bases aligning to TRBD1. V was pared by 4 bases and J by 3 bases, with 6 bases of the junction left unmatched. The germline V gene has CDR1 MNHEY and CDR2 SVGEGT. CDR3 size: 14 residues. The CDR3 reads CASSSSGGNYEQYF. Here the CDR3 DNA reads TGTGCCAGCAGTTCGTCAGGGGGAAACTACGAGCAGTACTTC.

The chain employs TRBV12-3 or TRBV12-4 and TRBJ2-1; 13 nucleotides agree with TRBD2. Trimming at V came to 6 bases and at J to 8 bases, leaving 7 bases not matched to a gene. The CDR3 is 15 amino acids. The CDR3 spells CASSRTSGGAYEQFF. The CDR3 coding sequence is TGTGCCAGCAGCCGAACTAGCGGGGGGGCATATGAGCAGTTCTTC.

This clonotype was counted only a few times. The chain employs TRBV29-1 and TRBJ2-4; possible D gene TRBD2, 6 bases. Germline values: CDR1 SQVTM, CDR2 ANQGSEA. This CDR3 comprises 21 residues. Trimming left V 4 bases short and J 0 bases short, with 31 bases between. CDR3 DNA sequence: TGCAGCGTTGGTGGATATGTATCGGGGGACGTAGGAGTCCTAGCCAAAAACATTCAGTACTTC. Protein sequence: CSVGGYVSGDVGVLAKNIQYF.

In this sample, this clonotype turned up many times. The genes are TRBV4-3 and TRBJ2-1; no reliable D call. Germline V CDR1 and CDR2: LGHNA, YSLEER. This CDR3 is built from 15 residues. The V end lost 1 base, the J end lost 2 bases, and 9 bases lay between the germline ends. The CDR3 spells CASSQGPAAYNEQFF. The DNA for the CDR3 is TGCGCCAGCAGCCAAGGGCCCGCCGCCTACAATGAGCAGTTCTTC.

In its sample, this clonotype was seen a few times. The chain carries TRBV4-1 and TRBJ1-1, with D tentatively TRBD1 (5 bases). The ends were cut back, 3 bases at V and 4 bases at J, with 18 bases in the middle. The CDR3 spans 16 residues. The germline gives CDR1 MGHRA, CDR2 YSYEKL. CDR3 residues: CASSQGTPFGGTEAFF. CDR3 sequence (DNA): TGCGCCAGCAGCCAGGGGACCCCATTCGGGGGCACTGAAGCTTTCTTT.

CDR3 region: CASSRSGVQETQYF. The CDR3 DNA follows: TGTGCCAGCAGTAGAAGCGGGGTCCAAGAGACCCAGTACTTC. The chain joins TRBV2 to TRBJ2-5; 7 nucleotides match TRBD2. The CDR3 extends over 14 amino acids. The germline gives CDR1 SNHLY, CDR2 FYNNEI. With V trimmed by 5 bases and J by 1 base, 4 bases remained unmatched. The full variable domain, completed using reference TRBV2 and TRBJ2-5, is EPEVTQTPSHQVTQMGQEVILRCVPISNHLYFYWYRQILGQKVEFLVSFYNNEISEKSEIFDDQFSVERPDGSNFTLKIRSTKLEDSAMYFCASSRSGVQETQYFGPGTRLLVL.

The chain links TRBV6-5 to TRBJ2-3; D possibly corresponds to TRBD2 (5 bases). V dropped 2 bases and J dropped 5 bases, with 11 bases sitting between them. This CDR3 is 14 amino acids long. Germline CDR1 reads MNHEY; CDR2 reads SVGAGI. CDR3 DNA: TGTGCCAGCAGTTACCGGCGGGCTGAAGATACGCAGTATTTT. This encodes CASSYRRAEDTQYF.